This is a list of T cell receptor beta chains from one sample in a study of cytomegalovirus exposure and HLA in healthy donors. The table came from immunoSEQ multiplex PCR; TCRdb's copy has only in-frame clones and leaves some out. The profile shows roughly 190,000 clones, around 83% of them singletons. The sequenced sample was PBMCs. The source of these receptors is a man between 40 and 49 years old in good health and CMV-seropositive. The CDR3 runs from the conserved cysteine through the conserved F or W. The D gene is left open where the match is weak. Clone size is not always given. Where it is, it says once, few, many or a class for expanded clones.

d_gene	v_gene	abundance	j_gene	CDR3aa	CDR3nt
-	TRBV27	-	TRBJ1-3	CASSSIRQPNFGNTIYF	TGTGCCAGCAGTTCGATAAGACAGCCAAATTTTGGAAACACCATATATTTT
TRBD2	TRBV19	-	TRBJ2-2	CASSITSSGSGELFF	TGTGCCAGTAGTATAACTTCTAGCGGGAGTGGGGAGCTGTTTTTT
TRBD2	TRBV6-6	-	TRBJ2-5	CASSYEGLEETQYF	TGTGCCAGCAGTTACGAGGGACTAGAAGAGACCCAGTACTTC
TRBD1	TRBV9	once	TRBJ1-3	CASSADPGQVTGNTIYF	TGTGCCAGCAGCGCAGACCCCGGACAGGTAACTGGAAACACCATATATTTT
-	TRBV28	-	TRBJ1-1	CASSLPSGSGAEAFF	TGTGCCAGCAGTTTACCCAGTGGGAGCGGCGCTGAAGCTTTCTTT
TRBD1	TRBV18	-	TRBJ2-5	CASSPGTDFQETQYF	TGTGCCAGCTCACCGGGGACAGACTTTCAAGAGACCCAGTACTTC
-	TRBV7-6	-	TRBJ2-2	CASSLASTVDTGELFF	TGTGCCAGCAGCTTAGCGTCGACAGTGGACACCGGGGAGCTGTTTTTT
-	TRBV5-1	-	TRBJ2-7	CASSLTATTYEQYF	TGCGCCAGCAGCCTGACAGCTACCACCTACGAGCAGTACTTC
TRBD1	TRBV4-1	-	TRBJ2-1	CASSQDSGQGYYEQFF	TGCGCCAGCAGCCAAGATTCGGGACAGGGATACTATGAGCAGTTCTTC
TRBD1	TRBV29-1	once	TRBJ1-5	CSVSYRGNQPQHF	TGCAGCGTATCATACAGGGGTAATCAGCCCCAGCATTTT
TRBD2	TRBV5-4	-	TRBJ2-5	CASSLRTSGKETQYF	TGTGCCAGCAGCCTGAGGACTAGCGGGAAAGAGACCCAGTACTTC
TRBD2	TRBV6-5	-	TRBJ2-3	CASRDGLAADTQYF	TGTGCCAGTAGGGACGGGCTAGCGGCAGATACGCAGTATTTT
TRBD1	TRBV6-6	-	TRBJ1-1	CASRHYRTGLNTEAFF	TGTGCCAGCAGACATTATAGGACAGGACTGAACACTGAAGCTTTCTTT
TRBD1	TRBV27	once	TRBJ1-2	CASSFPGGGYTF	TGTGCCAGCAGTTTCCCAGGGGGTGGCTACACCTTC
-	TRBV9	-	TRBJ2-7	CASSVDLDSRSYEQYF	TGTGCCAGCAGCGTAGATCTCGACTCCCGCTCCTACGAGCAGTACTTC
TRBD2	TRBV7-2	-	TRBJ2-7	CASSPRNLLGGGHF	TGTGCCAGCAGCCCCCGGAATCTACTGGGCGGGGGGCACTTC
-	TRBV18	-	TRBJ2-5	CASSPATVQETQYF	TGTGCCAGCTCACCAGCGACAGTCCAAGAGACCCAGTACTTC
TRBD2	TRBV6-1	once	TRBJ2-1	CASSPIAGGPDEQFF	TGTGCCAGCAGCCCAATAGCGGGAGGGCCCGATGAGCAGTTCTTC
TRBD2	TRBV6-5	-	TRBJ2-7	CASSSGTSGRNEQYF	TGTGCCAGCAGTTCGGGGACTAGCGGGAGAAACGAGCAGTACTTC
-	TRBV10-3	-	TRBJ2-3	CAISDPRTAVAQYF	TGTGCCATCAGTGACCCTCGGACAGCTGTGGCGCAGTATTTT
TRBD1	TRBV7-2	-	TRBJ1-2	CASSPGAGTGVGYTF	TGTGCCAGCAGCCCCGGGGCCGGGACAGGAGTCGGCTACACCTTC
-	TRBV6-1	-	TRBJ2-2	CASTPRGTGELFF	TGTGCCAGCACTCCCCGGGGAACCGGGGAGCTGTTTTTT
-	TRBV30	-	TRBJ1-2	CAWSVRGDGYTF	TGTGCCTGGAGTGTACGCGGGGACGGCTACACCTTC
TRBD1	TRBV9	-	TRBJ2-7	CASSSGTAYEQYF	TGTGCCAGCAGCTCCGGGACAGCTTACGAGCAGTACTTC
-	TRBV15	-	TRBJ1-3	CATSRGAPGKPGNTIYF	TGTGCCACCAGCAGAGGCGCCCCAGGGAAGCCTGGAAACACCATATATTTT
-	TRBV11-1	-	TRBJ2-2	CASSLVQNTGELFF	TGTGCCAGCAGCTTAGTTCAGAACACCGGGGAGCTGTTTTTT
-	TRBV6-5	-	TRBJ1-1	CASRNGGGNTEAFF	TGTGCCAGCAGGAATGGGGGGGGGAACACTGAAGCTTTCTTT
-	TRBV6-1	-	TRBJ2-7	CASSPQRTGIYEQYF	TGTGCCAGCAGTCCCCAAAGGACTGGTATTTACGAGCAGTACTTC
-	TRBV6-1	few	TRBJ1-5	CASKSSRVNQPQHF	TGTGCCAGCAAAAGCAGCAGGGTCAATCAGCCCCAGCATTTT
TRBD2	TRBV28	-	TRBJ2-7	CASRTSGSYEQYF	TGTGCCAGTCGGACTAGCGGCTCCTACGAGCAGTACTTC
TRBD2	TRBV2	-	TRBJ2-2	CASSETSGRAGPTGELFF	TGTGCCAGCAGTGAAACTAGCGGGAGGGCCGGTCCAACCGGGGAGCTGTTTTTT
-	TRBV7-2	-	TRBJ1-2	CASSLGLYGYTF	TGTGCCAGCAGCTTAGGTCTCTATGGCTACACCTTC
TRBD2	TRBV6-6	-	TRBJ2-3	CASSYGAGGRTDTQYF	TGTGCCAGCAGTTACGGGGCGGGAGGCCGCACAGATACGCAGTATTTT
-	TRBV5-1	-	TRBJ2-1	CASSLRGTYNEQFF	TGCGCCAGCAGCTTGAGGGGTACCTACAATGAGCAGTTCTTC
-	TRBV5-1	-	TRBJ2-3	CASSSPLRDHSTDTQYF	TGCGCCAGCAGCTCCCCCCTCCGGGATCATAGCACAGATACGCAGTATTTT
-	TRBV6-5	-	TRBJ2-7	CASTLQGKQYF	TGTGCCAGCACCCTCCAGGGAAAGCAGTACTTC
-	TRBV29-1	few	TRBJ1-1	CSAVGGAPNTEAFF	TGCAGTGCCGTGGGGGGGGCACCAAACACTGAAGCTTTCTTT
TRBD2	TRBV5-6	-	TRBJ2-5	CASSSLAPGLEETQYF	TGTGCCAGCAGCTCATTAGCGCCGGGACTAGAAGAGACCCAGTACTTC
-	TRBV19	once	TRBJ1-4	CASSPEETNEKLFF	TGTGCCAGTAGTCCCGAAGAGACTAATGAAAAACTGTTTTTT
-	TRBV4-1	-	TRBJ2-7	CANSQERVLSYEQYF	TGCGCCAACAGCCAAGAACGGGTCCTGAGCTACGAGCAGTACTTC
TRBD1	TRBV6-1	-	TRBJ1-2	CASSESPGQTYGYTF	TGTGCCAGCAGTGAGTCTCCGGGACAGACTTATGGCTACACCTTC
TRBD2	TRBV7-2	-	TRBJ2-1	CASSGRPGLANEQFF	TGTGCCAGCAGCGGAAGACCGGGACTAGCTAATGAGCAGTTCTTC
TRBD1	TRBV7-2	-	TRBJ1-2	CASSLDRGSYGYTF	TGTGCCAGCAGCTTAGACAGGGGAAGCTATGGCTACACCTTC
TRBD1	TRBV7-6	-	TRBJ2-5	CASSRQPGQLPETQYF	TGTGCCAGCAGCCGGCAACCGGGACAGCTACCGGAGACCCAGTACTTC
-	TRBV21-1	-	TRBJ1-5	CAGQGPAQPQHF	TGTGCCGGACAGGGACCGGCTCAGCCCCAGCATTTT
-	TRBV5-1	-	TRBJ2-5	CASSLGGGQETQYF	TGCGCCAGCAGCTTGGGAGGGGGTCAAGAGACCCAGTACTTC
-	TRBV9	-	TRBJ2-1	CASSVGDTHYNEQFF	TGTGCCAGCAGCGTAGGGGACACCCACTACAATGAGCAGTTCTTC
TRBD2	TRBV4-3	-	TRBJ2-1	CASSQERLLAGGGEQFF	TGCGCCAGCAGCCAAGAAAGGTTACTAGCGGGAGGCGGTGAGCAGTTCTTC
-	TRBV28	-	TRBJ2-7	CASSARGGVGLGEQYF	TGTGCCAGCAGTGCGCGGGGCGGGGTGGGGTTGGGCGAGCAGTACTTC
-	TRBV2	-	TRBJ1-1	CASKGILGGTEAFF	TGTGCCAGCAAGGGGATTCTGGGTGGGACTGAAGCTTTCTTT
TRBD2	TRBV7-9	-	TRBJ2-7	CASRHSGGAYEQYF	TGTGCCAGCAGGCATAGCGGGGGCGCCTACGAGCAGTACTTC
-	TRBV27	-	TRBJ2-5	CASSRLGQNQETQYF	TGTGCCAGCAGTCGCCTCGGACAGAACCAAGAGACCCAGTACTTC
-	TRBV19	-	TRBJ2-3	CASSIGITDTQYF	TGTGCCAGTAGTATAGGTATTACAGATACGCAGTATTTT